The rows below give T cell receptor beta chains drawn from one sample of a study of technical replicates of blood from several donors. Sequencing was performed with immunoSEQ multiplex PCR; in TCRdb, only in-frame clones are kept and a portion is missing. The sample holds about 100,000 clones; approximately 95% are singletons and the top ten take about 0.21%. The sample was T cells isolated from PBMCs. The source of these receptors is a human donor in good health. The CDR3 runs from the conserved cysteine through the conserved F or W. The D gene is left open where the match is weak. Not all rows give a size; the values are once, few, many and, for expanded clones, a class.

clone_size	v_call	j_call	d_call	cdr3_nt	cdr3_aa
once	TRBV5-4	TRBJ1-1	.	TGTGCCAGCAGCTCCATGGAGGGTACTGAAGCTTTCTTT	CASSSMEGTEAFF
.	TRBV7-9	TRBJ2-1	TRBD1	TGTGCCACCCGGACAGGGAGGACTCAATACAATGAGCAGTTCTTC	CATRTGRTQYNEQFF
.	TRBV28	TRBJ1-5	TRBD1	TGTGCCAGCAGTTTATTTGGGGACAGGGATGAGCCCCAGCATTTT	CASSLFGDRDEPQHF
.	TRBV18	TRBJ2-1	.	TGTGCCAGCTCCCCCCAGGCCTACAATGAGCAGTTCTTC	CASSPQAYNEQFF
once	TRBV27	TRBJ2-7	TRBD2	TGTGCCAGCAGTTCCCGGACTAGCGGGAGGGCCGGGCCCCGGATCACCTACGAGCAGTACTTC	CASSSRTSGRAGPRITYEQYF
.	TRBV2	TRBJ2-7	.	TGTGCCAGCAGTGAAATCACAGGGAAGAAGTACTTC	CASSEITGKKYF
once	TRBV18	TRBJ1-4	TRBD1	TGTGCCAGCTCATCGGGACAGGGGTCCCTAAATGAAAAACTGTTTTTT	CASSSGQGSLNEKLFF
.	TRBV10-3	TRBJ2-7	TRBD1	TGTGCCATCAGTGTGGGGACAGCCTACGAGCAGTACTTC	CAISVGTAYEQYF
.	TRBV7-2	TRBJ2-1	TRBD1	TGTGCCAGCAGTTCCCGGACAGGAGGCCCTTTGGCCTACAATGAGCAGTTCTTC	CASSSRTGGPLAYNEQFF
.	TRBV11-2	TRBJ1-1	.	TGTGCCAGCAGCTTCTATACTGAAGCTTTCTTT	CASSFYTEAFF
.	TRBV6-1	TRBJ1-6	TRBD1	TGTGCCACCCAGACAGGGTTCGACTATAATTCACCCCTCCACTTT	CATQTGFDYNSPLHF
.	TRBV5-8	TRBJ2-5	TRBD2	TGTGCCAGCAGCTCCGGGACTAGCGGTATACAAGAGACCCAGTACTTC	CASSSGTSGIQETQYF
.	TRBV11-2	TRBJ1-1	.	TGTGCCAGCAGCCCGACGGCGGAGGTGTTCGTGGCTGAAGCTTTCTTT	CASSPTAEVFVAEAFF
.	TRBV7-9	TRBJ2-7	TRBD1	TGTGCCAGCAGCCCTCGGGACAGGGGGCTGAGGGAGCAGTACTTC	CASSPRDRGLREQYF
.	TRBV6-5	TRBJ2-7	TRBD1	TGTGCCAGCAGTTACTATCGGGACAGCGACGAGCAGTACTTC	CASSYYRDSDEQYF
.	TRBV5-6	TRBJ2-1	.	TGTGCCAGCAGCTCGACAGGCCTCTGGTTCTTC	CASSSTGLWFF
.	TRBV6-4	TRBJ2-7	.	TGTGCCAGCAGTGAGTCAGCAGCGCACTACGAGCAGTACTTC	CASSESAAHYEQYF
.	TRBV2	TRBJ2-1	TRBD2	TGTGCCAGCAGTGGGACTAGCGGAAACTACAATGAGCAGTTCTTC	CASSGTSGNYNEQFF
.	TRBV9	TRBJ2-1	TRBD2	TGTGCCAGCAGCGTAGACGGTAGCGGGGGATACAATGAGCAGTTCTTC	CASSVDGSGGYNEQFF
.	TRBV28	TRBJ2-3	TRBD2	TGTGCCAGCAGTAAGCGGGAGGGCCTTAAAGATACGCAGTATTTT	CASSKREGLKDTQYF
.	TRBV5-1	TRBJ1-4	TRBD1	TGCGCCAGCAGCTTGCAAGGCGGGACAGGGAGTGAAAAACTGTTTTTT	CASSLQGGTGSEKLFF
.	TRBV11-2	TRBJ2-1	.	TGTGCCAGCAGCGTACAGGACAATGAGCAGTTCTTC	CASSVQDNEQFF
.	TRBV5-1	TRBJ2-7	.	TGCGCCAGCAGCTTGGCAACAGGTTCCTACGAGCAGTACTTC	CASSLATGSYEQYF
.	TRBV6-1	TRBJ2-1	TRBD1	TGTGCCAGCAGTGAAGGAACCGGGACAGGACGTTTCAATGAGCAGTTCTTC	CASSEGTGTGRFNEQFF
.	TRBV2	TRBJ1-5	TRBD1	TGTGCCAGCAGTGAGGGACAGGGGGCACAGCCCCAGCATTTT	CASSEGQGAQPQHF
.	TRBV4-1	TRBJ2-6	.	TGCGCCAGCAGCCAAGACAGAGGGCAGGTAGTCTCTGGGGCCAACGTCCTGACTTTC	CASSQDRGQVVSGANVLTF
.	TRBV4-1	TRBJ1-2	TRBD1	TGCGCCAGCAGCCAAGGACAGGGGACTAAGAACTATGGCTACACCTTC	CASSQGQGTKNYGYTF
once	TRBV4-2	TRBJ2-5	TRBD2	TGTGCCAGCAGCCAAGCCCTAGCGGGAACCCAGACCCAGTACTTC	CASSQALAGTQTQYF
.	TRBV4-1	TRBJ2-4	TRBD2	TGCGCCAGCAGCCAGGGACTAGCGGGAGGACGAACCAAAAACATTCAGTACTTC	CASSQGLAGGRTKNIQYF
.	TRBV5-1	TRBJ1-1	.	TGCGCCAGCAGCTTGGTTCTGGGCACGAACACTGAAGCTTTCTTT	CASSLVLGTNTEAFF
.	TRBV6-6	TRBJ1-5	TRBD1	TGTGCCAGCAGTGCGGGACAGACTTATAGCAATCAGCCCCAGCATTTT	CASSAGQTYSNQPQHF
.	TRBV4-1	TRBJ2-1	.	TGCGCCAGCAGCCAAGAACCTCTTGCTGGCGGGATCTACAATGAGCAGTTCTTC	CASSQEPLAGGIYNEQFF
.	TRBV4-1	TRBJ1-6	.	TGCGCCAGCAGCCCTCTAGATGGCAATTCACCCCTCCACTTT	CASSPLDGNSPLHF